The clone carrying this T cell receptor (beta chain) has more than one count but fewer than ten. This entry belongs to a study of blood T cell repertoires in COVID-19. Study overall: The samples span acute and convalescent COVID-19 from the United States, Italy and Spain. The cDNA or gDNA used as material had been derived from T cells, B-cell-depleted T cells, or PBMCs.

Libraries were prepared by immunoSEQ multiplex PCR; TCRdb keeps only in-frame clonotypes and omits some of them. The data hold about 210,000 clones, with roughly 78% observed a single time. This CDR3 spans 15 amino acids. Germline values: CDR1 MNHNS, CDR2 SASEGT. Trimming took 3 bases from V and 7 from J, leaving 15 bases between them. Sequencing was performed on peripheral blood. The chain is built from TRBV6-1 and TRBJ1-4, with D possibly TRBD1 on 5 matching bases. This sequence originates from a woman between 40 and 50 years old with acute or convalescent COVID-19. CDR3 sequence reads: CASSDDRRAREKLFF. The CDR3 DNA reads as TGTGCCAGCAGTGATGACAGACGGGCCCGTGAAAAACTGTTTTTT.